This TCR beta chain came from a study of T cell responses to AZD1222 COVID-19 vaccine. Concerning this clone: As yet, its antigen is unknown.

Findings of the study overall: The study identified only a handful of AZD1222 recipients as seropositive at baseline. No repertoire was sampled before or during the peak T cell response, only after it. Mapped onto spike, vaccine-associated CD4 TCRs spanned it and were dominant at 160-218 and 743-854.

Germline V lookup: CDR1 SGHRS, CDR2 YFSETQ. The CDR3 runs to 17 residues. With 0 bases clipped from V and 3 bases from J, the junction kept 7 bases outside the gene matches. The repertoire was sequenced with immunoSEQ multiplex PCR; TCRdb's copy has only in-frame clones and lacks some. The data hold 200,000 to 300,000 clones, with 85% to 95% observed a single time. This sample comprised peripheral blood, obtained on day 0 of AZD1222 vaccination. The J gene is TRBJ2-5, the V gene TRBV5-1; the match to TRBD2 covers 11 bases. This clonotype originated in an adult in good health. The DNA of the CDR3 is TGCGCCAGCAGCTTGGCCCTGACTAGCGGGGCGGAAGAGACCCAGTACTTC. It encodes CASSLALTSGAEETQYF. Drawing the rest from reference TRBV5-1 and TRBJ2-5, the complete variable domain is KAGVTQTPRYLIKTRGQQVTLSCSPISGHRSVSWYQQTPGQGLQFLFEYFSETQRNKGNFPGRFSGRQFSNSRSEMNVSTLELGDSALYLCASSLALTSGAEETQYFGPGTRLLVL.